The next 12 T cell receptor beta chains were all read from a single sample in a study of T cell changes during pregnancy in multiple sclerosis. TCRdb's copy holds only in-frame clones and misses some; the assay was immunoSEQ multiplex PCR. The data hold approximately 90,000 clones, with around 91% observed a single time. Here the sequenced sample was peripheral blood, taken after pregnancy. The source is a female donor in good health, enrolled as a control in a pregnancy study.

V and J are TRBV13 and TRBJ1-3; maybe TRBD1 (6 bases). The CDR3 consists of 12 residues. Trimming took 5 bases from V and 5 from J, leaving 7 bases between them. Germline loops: CDR1 PRHDT, CDR2 FYEKMQ (reference sequence). CDR3 in DNA: TGTGCCAGCAGCCGGGACAGAAACACCATATATTTT. Protein: CASSRDRNTIYF.

The chain uses TRBV30 and TRBJ2-5; D possibly corresponds to TRBD2 (5 bases). Germline-derived CDR1 and CDR2 are GTSNPN and SVGIG (reference sequence). CDR3 size: 15 residues. Trimming removed 3 bases from V and 2 bases from J, with 16 bases in between. The CDR3 DNA reads as TGTGCCTGGAGCCGAACAAGCGGCCTTCAAGAGACCCAGTACTTC. As protein: CAWSRTSGLQETQYF.

The rearrangement links TRBV6-4 to TRBJ2-7, with 9 bases lining up with TRBD2. Germline CDR1 is MRHNA and CDR2 is SNTAGT. V lost 4 bases and J lost 2; bases outside the gene matches: 3. This CDR3 has 14 amino acids. The DNA for the CDR3 is TGTGCCAGCAGTGCCAGCGGGGGGCCCTACGAGCAGTACTTC. Translation: CASSASGGPYEQYF.

The chain combines TRBV5-6 with TRBJ2-5; a weak D match, TRBD2 (7 bases). Germline lookup yields CDR1 SGHDT and CDR2 YYEEEE. Trimming left V 2 bases short and J 3 bases short, with 11 bases between. This CDR3 region has 14 residues. The CDR3 here is CASSLWGGKETQYF. The CDR3 DNA follows: TGTGCCAGCAGCTTATGGGGGGGCAAAGAGACCCAGTACTTC.

The V call is TRBV30, the J call TRBJ2-5; 10 bases map to TRBD1. In germline, CDR1 is GTSNPN, CDR2 SVGIG (reference sequence). CDR3 length: 13 amino acids. Germline trimming cut 3 bases from V and 6 bases from J; bases unmatched to any gene: 4. Here the CDR3 reads CAWRGTGVKTQYF. The CDR3 DNA reads as TGTGCCTGGAGGGGGACAGGGGTGAAGACCCAGTACTTC. The full variable domain, its missing parts supplied by reference TRBV30 and TRBJ2-5, is SQTIHQWPATLVQPVGSPLSLECTVEGTSNPNLYWYRQAAGRGLQLLFYSVGIGQISSEVPQNLSASRPQDRQFILSSKKLLLSDSGFYLCAWRGTGVKTQYFGPGTRLLVL.

The rearrangement uses TRBV7-6 and TRBJ2-6, with 7 nucleotides matching TRBD1. The CDR3 sequence is 18 residues long. Trimming removed 4 bases from V and 0 bases from J; junction bases left unmatched: 9. Germline loops: CDR1 SGHVS, CDR2 FNYEAQ. The CDR3 region is CASSSEDRILSGANVLTF. The CDR3 DNA follows: TGTGCCAGCAGCTCTGAGGACAGGATCCTCTCTGGGGCCAACGTCCTGACTTTC.

The chain is built from TRBV6-4 and TRBJ2-3, with TRBD2 identical over 8 bases. This CDR3 is 15 amino acids long. Trimming cost V 2 bases and J 1 base; bases outside gene matches: 2. CDR1 is MRHNA and CDR2 is SNTAGT in the germline V gene. In DNA, the CDR3 is TGTGCCAGCAGTGACCGGCGGGGGGGCACAGATACGCAGTATTTT. The encoded protein is CASSDRRGGTDTQYF.

This chain joins TRBV7-9 and TRBJ2-1; TRBD1 matches at 7 bases. Germline assignment: CDR1 SEHNR and CDR2 FQNEAQ (reference sequence). This CDR3 is 15 amino acids long. The V segment lost 4 bases and the J segment 0 bases; nucleotides outside the gene matches: 3. CDR3 region: CASSSRGSSYNEQFF. In nucleotides, the CDR3 is TGTGCCAGCAGCTCCAGGGGGAGCTCCTACAATGAGCAGTTCTTC.

CDR3 DNA: TGTGCCAGCCGCCTGACGGGTACAGGGGGGGGCTACACCTTC. It yields the protein CASRLTGTGGGYTF. This chain links TRBV9 with TRBJ1-2; 8 nucleotides line up with TRBD1. V was clipped by 7 bases and J by 8 bases; unmatched bases: 13. CDR1 and CDR2 from the germline V gene are SGDLS and YYNGEE. This CDR3 region has 14 residues.

The chain recombines TRBV23-1 with TRBJ1-5, with D uncertain. TRBV23-1 is recorded as an ORF, its role being uncertain. The CDR3 has 15 amino acids. V lost 8 bases and J 2 bases, leaving 16 bases between the germline ends. This CDR3 reads CASLRTNGGNQPQHF. The CDR3 DNA is TGCGCCAGCCTCCGAACGAACGGGGGCAATCAGCCCCAGCATTTT.

The rearrangement links TRBV19 to TRBJ1-1, with 7 bases lining up with TRBD1. The trim removed 4 bases at V and 5 bases at J, leaving 10 bases unmatched. CDR1 and CDR2 (germline): LNHDA, SQIVND (reference sequence). CDR3 length equals 15 residues. The CDR3 reads CASSTRQGVRTEAFF. As DNA, the CDR3 is TGTGCCAGTAGTACCCGACAGGGAGTAAGAACTGAAGCTTTCTTT.

The gene calls are TRBV9 and TRBJ2-7; tentative D call: TRBD2 (5 bases). CDR1 and CDR2 from the germline V gene are SGDLS and YYNGEE. The CDR3 has 14 amino acids. Trimming shortened V by 6 bases and J by 2 bases, and 15 bases separated the two germline ends. CDR3: CASTSTAGAYEQYF. DNA of the CDR3: TGTGCCAGCACGTCGACGGCGGGTGCCTACGAGCAGTACTTC.